This TCR beta chain appears in the sequencing data of a study of CD8 T cells in ankylosing spondylitis. Study results and caveats: Peripheral blood samples showed relatively rare disease-linked clones, and these clones were CD8+. About 8 highly homologous variants made up a TCR beta motif, and this motif appeared characteristic of ankylosing spondylitis blood. Significant enrichment of disease-linked clones was reportedly seen in matched ankylosing spondylitis synovial fluid.

V was shortened by 10 bases and J by 0 bases, with 15 bases between the two germline ends. The germline CDR1 and CDR2 sequences are MRHNA and SNTAGT. This CDR3 comprises 14 residues. This clonotype turned up a few times. Its target is not known. Quantitative 5'-RACE was performed with molecular barcodes, and it yielded the TCR beta libraries. In TCRdb, the 5' RACE reads were re-called with MiXCR into one record per CDR3 protein. The profile shows roughly 670,000 distinct CDR3 sequences, around 20% of them singletons. Sequencing was performed on blood, either unsorted or a sorted T cell fraction (not recorded which). The chain carries TRBV6-4 and TRBJ1-1; D might be TRBD1 (5 bases). This TCR derives from a male donor with ankylosing spondylitis. The CDR3 DNA follows: TGTGCCACCCCCGGGGGGGTCGTGAACACTGAAGCTTTCTTT. It translates to CATPGGVVNTEAFF.